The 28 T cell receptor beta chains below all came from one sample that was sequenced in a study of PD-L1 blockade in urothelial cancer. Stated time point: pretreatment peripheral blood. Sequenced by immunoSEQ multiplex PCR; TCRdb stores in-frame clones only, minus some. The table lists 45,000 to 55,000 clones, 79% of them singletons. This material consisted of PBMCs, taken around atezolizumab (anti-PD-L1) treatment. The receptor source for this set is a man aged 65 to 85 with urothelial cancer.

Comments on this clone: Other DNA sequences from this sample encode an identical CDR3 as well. The DNA of the CDR3 is TGTGCCAGCAGTGCAGGACTTAACAATGAGCAGTTCTTC. This sequence encodes CASSAGLNNEQFF. This rearrangement joins TRBV2 to TRBJ2-1, with a weak D call TRBD2 (5 bases). The CDR3 sequence is 13 residues long. V lost 4 bases and J lost 5, with 9 bases in between. In germline, CDR1 is SNHLY, CDR2 FYNNEI.

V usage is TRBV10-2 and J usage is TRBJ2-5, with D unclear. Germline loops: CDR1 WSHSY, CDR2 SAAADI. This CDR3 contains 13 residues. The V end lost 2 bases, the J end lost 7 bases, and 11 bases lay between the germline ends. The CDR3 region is CASSEPSSWTQYF. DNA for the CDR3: TGCGCCAGCAGTGAGCCGTCCAGTTGGACCCAGTACTTC.

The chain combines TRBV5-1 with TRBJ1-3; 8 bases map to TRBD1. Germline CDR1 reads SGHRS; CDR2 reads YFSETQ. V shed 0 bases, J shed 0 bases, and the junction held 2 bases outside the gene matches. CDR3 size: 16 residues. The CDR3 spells CASSLGDRGSGNTIYF. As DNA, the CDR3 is TGCGCCAGCAGCTTGGGTGACAGGGGCTCTGGAAACACCATATATTTT.

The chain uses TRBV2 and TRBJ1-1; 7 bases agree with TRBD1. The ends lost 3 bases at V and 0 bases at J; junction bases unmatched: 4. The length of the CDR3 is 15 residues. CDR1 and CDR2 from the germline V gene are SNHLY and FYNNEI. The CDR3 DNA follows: TGTGCCAGCAGTGAGACAGGGCGAATGAACACTGAAGCTTTCTTT. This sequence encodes CASSETGRMNTEAFF.

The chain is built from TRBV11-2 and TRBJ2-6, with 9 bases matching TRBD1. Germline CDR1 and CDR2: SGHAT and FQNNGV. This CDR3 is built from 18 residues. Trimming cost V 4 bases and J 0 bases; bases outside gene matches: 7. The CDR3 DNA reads TGTGCCAGCAGCTCCGGGACAGGGCTACTCTCTGGGGCCAACGTCCTGACTTTC. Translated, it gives CASSSGTGLLSGANVLTF.

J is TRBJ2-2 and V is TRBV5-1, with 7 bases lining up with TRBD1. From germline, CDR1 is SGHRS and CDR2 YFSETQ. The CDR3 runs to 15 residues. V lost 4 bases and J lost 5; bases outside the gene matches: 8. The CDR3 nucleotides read TGCGCCAGCAGCCCTGGGGCAGGGGGAACCGGGGAGCTGTTTTTT. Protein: CASSPGAGGTGELFF.

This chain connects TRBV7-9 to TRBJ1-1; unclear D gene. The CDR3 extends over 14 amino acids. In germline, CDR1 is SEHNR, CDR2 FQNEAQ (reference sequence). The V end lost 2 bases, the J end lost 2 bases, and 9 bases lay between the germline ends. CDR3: CASSLSQTNTEAFF. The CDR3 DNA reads TGTGCCAGCAGCTTATCACAGACAAACACTGAAGCTTTCTTT.

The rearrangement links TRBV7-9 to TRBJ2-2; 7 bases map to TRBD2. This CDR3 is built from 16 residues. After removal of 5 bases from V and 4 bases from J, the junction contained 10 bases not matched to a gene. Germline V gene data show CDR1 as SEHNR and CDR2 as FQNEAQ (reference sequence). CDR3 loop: CASSPEGRGGTGELFF. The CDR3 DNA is TGTGCCAGCAGCCCGGAGGGGAGGGGTGGCACCGGGGAGCTGTTTTTT.

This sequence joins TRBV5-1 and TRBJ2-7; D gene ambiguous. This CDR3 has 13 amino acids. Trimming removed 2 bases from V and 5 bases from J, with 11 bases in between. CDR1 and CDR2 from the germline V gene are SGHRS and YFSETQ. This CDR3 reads CASSFGSSDEQYF. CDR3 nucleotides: TGCGCCAGCAGCTTCGGTAGTTCGGACGAGCAGTACTTC.

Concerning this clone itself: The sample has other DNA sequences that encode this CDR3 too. CDR3 bases: TGTGCCAGCAGCTTTAGCGGCTCCTACGAGCAGTACTTC. This gives the protein CASSFSGSYEQYF. The J gene is TRBJ2-7, the V gene TRBV7-9, with D perhaps matching TRBD2 (6 bases). CDR3 size: 13 residues. Trimming removed 3 bases from V and 0 bases from J, with 6 bases in between. CDR1 and CDR2 (germline): SEHNR, FQNEAQ (reference sequence).

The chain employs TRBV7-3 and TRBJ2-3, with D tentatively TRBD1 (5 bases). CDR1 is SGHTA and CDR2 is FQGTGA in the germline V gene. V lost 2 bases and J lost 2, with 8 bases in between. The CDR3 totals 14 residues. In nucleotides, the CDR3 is TGTGCCAGCAGCTTACCAGGGATCACAGATACGCAGTATTTT. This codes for CASSLPGITDTQYF.

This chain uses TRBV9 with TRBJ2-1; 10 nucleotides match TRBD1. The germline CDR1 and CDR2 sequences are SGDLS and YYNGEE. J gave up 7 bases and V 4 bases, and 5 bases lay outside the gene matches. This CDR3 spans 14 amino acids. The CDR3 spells CASSPGQGLNEQFF. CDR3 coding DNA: TGTGCCAGCAGCCCGGGACAGGGGCTTAATGAGCAGTTCTTC.

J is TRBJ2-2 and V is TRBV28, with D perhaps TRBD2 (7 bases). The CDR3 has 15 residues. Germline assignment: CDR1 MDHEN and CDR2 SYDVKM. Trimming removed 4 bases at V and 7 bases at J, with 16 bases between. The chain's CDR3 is CASSSPSGGNGELFF. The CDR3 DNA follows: TGTGCCAGCAGTTCCCCCTCGGGGGGCAACGGGGAGCTGTTTTTT. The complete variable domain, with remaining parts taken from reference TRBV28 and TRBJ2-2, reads DVKVTQSSRYLVKRTGEKVFLECVQDMDHENMFWYRQDPGLGLRLIYFSYDVKMKEKGDIPEGYSVSREKKERFSLILESASTNQTSMYLCASSSPSGGNGELFFGEGSRLTVL.

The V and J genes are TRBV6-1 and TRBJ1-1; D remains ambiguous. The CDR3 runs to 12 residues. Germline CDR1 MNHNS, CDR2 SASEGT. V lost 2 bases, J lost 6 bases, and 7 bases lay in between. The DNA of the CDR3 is TGTGCCAGCAGTGAAAAGACACCTGAAGCTTTCTTT. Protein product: CASSEKTPEAFF.

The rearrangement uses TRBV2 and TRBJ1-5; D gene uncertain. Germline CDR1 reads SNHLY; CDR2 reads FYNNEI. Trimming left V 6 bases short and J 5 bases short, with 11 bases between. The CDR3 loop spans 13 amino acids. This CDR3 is CASSPLQDQPQHF. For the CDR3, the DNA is TGTGCCAGCAGCCCACTTCAAGATCAGCCCCAGCATTTT.

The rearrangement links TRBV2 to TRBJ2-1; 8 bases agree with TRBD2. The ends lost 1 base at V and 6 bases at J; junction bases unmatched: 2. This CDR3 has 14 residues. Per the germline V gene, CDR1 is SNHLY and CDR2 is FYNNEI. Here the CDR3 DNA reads TGTGCCAGCAGTGAAGGGGGGACTAGCAATGAGCAGTTCTTC. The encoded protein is CASSEGGTSNEQFF.

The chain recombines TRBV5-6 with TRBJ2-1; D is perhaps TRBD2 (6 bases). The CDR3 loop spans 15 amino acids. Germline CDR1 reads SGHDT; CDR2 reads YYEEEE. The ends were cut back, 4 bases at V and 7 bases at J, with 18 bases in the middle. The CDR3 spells CASSDRKTSGNEQFF. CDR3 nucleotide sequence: TGTGCCAGCAGCGACAGAAAGACTAGTGGGAATGAGCAGTTCTTC.

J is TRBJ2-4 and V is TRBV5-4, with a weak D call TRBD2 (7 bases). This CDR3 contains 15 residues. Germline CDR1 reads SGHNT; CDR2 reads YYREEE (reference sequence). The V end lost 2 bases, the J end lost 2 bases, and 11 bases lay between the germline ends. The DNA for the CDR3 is TGTGCCAGCAGCTTAGGGGGGGCATCCAAAAACATTCAGTACTTC. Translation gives CASSLGGASKNIQYF.

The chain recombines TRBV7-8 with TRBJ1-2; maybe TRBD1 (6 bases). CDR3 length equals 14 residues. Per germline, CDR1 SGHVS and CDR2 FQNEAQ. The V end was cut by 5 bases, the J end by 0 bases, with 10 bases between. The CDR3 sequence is CASSPDRTNYGYTF. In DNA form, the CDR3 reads TGTGCCAGCAGCCCTGACAGGACTAACTATGGCTACACCTTC.

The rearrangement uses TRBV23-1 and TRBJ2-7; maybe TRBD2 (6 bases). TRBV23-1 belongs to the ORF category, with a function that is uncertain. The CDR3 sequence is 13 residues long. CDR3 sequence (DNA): TGCGCAGGAGGAGGGCACAGCTCCTACGAGCAGTACTTC. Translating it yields CAGGGHSSYEQYF.

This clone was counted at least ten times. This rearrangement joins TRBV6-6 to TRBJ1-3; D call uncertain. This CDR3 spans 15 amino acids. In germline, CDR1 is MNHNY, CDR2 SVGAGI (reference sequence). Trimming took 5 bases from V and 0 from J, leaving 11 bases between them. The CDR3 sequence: CASSPTDDSGNTIYF. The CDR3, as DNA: TGTGCCAGCAGTCCCACAGATGACTCTGGAAACACCATATATTTT.

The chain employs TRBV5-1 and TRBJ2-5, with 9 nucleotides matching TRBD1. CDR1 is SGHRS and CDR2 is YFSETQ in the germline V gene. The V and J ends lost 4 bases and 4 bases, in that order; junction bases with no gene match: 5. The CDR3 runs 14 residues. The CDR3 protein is CASSPLQGAETQYF. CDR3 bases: TGCGCCAGCAGCCCGTTACAGGGGGCAGAGACCCAGTACTTC.

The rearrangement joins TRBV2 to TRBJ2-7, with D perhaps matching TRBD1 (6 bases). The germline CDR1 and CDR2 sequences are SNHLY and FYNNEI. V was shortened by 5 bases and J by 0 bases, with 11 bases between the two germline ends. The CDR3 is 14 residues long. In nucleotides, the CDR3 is TGTGCCAGCAGTCCTGACAGGAGCTCCTACGAGCAGTACTTC. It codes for CASSPDRSSYEQYF.

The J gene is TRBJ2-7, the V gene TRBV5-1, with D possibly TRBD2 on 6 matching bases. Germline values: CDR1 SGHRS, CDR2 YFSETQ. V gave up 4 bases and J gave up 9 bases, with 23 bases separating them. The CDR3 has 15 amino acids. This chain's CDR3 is CASSAGRLEYEWQYF. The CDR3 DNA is TGCGCCAGCAGCGCGGGACGGCTAGAATACGAGTGGCAGTACTTC.

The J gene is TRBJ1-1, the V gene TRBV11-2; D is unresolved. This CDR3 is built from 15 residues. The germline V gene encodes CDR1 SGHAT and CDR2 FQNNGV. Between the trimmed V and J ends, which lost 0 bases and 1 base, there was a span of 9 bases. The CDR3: CASSLDLAGNTEAFF. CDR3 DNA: TGTGCCAGCAGCTTAGATTTGGCTGGGAACACTGAAGCTTTCTTT.

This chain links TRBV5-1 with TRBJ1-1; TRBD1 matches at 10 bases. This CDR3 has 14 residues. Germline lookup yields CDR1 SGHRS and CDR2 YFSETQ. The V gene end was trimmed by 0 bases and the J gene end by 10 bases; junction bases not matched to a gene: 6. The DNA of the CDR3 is TGCGCCAGCAGCTTGGAGGACAGGGGGAGTAGAGCTTTCTTT. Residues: CASSLEDRGSRAFF.

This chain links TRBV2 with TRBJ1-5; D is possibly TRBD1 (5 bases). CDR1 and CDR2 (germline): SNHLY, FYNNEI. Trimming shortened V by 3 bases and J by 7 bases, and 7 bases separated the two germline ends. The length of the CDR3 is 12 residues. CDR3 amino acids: CASSEQGQPQHF. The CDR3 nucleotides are TGTGCCAGCAGTGAGCAGGGCCAGCCCCAGCATTTT.

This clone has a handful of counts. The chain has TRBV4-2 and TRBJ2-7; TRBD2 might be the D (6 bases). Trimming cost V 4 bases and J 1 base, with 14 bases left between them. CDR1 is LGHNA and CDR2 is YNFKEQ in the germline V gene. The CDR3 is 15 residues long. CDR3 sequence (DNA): TGTGCCAGCAGCCCCGGGGGAAGTCTTTCCTACGAGCAGTACTTC. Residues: CASSPGGSLSYEQYF.